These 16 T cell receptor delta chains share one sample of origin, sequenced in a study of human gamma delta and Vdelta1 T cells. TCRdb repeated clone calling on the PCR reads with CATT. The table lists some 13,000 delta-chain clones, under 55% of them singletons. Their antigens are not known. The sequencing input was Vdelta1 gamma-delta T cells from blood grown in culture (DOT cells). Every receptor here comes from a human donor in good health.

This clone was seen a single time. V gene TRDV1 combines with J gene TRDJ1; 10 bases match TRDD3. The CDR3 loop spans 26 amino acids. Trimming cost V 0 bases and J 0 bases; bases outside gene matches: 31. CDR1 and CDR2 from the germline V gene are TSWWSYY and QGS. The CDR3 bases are TGTGCTCTTGGGGAACTTTTTCCCCTCCCTCCTGGGGGATATCTCCGCTCAAGAGGTCACACCGATAAACTCATCTTT. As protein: CALGELFPLPPGGYLRSRGHTDKLIF.

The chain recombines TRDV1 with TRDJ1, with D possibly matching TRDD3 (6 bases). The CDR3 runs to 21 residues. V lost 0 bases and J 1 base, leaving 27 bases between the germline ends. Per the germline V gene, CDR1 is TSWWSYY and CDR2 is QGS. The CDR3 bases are TGTGCTCTTGGGGAACTTCCTCCCTGGGGTAGGCCGATATTCGGCACCGATAAACTCATCTTT. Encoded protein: CALGELPPWGRPIFGTDKLIF.

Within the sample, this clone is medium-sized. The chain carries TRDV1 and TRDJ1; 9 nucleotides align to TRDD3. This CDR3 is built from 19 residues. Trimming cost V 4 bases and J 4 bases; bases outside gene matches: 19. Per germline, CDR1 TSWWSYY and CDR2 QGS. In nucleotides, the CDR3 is TGTGCTCTTGGGGGAGAGTACTGGGGGACAGAAGGTTTGAACGATAAACTCATCTTT. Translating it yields CALGGEYWGTEGLNDKLIF.

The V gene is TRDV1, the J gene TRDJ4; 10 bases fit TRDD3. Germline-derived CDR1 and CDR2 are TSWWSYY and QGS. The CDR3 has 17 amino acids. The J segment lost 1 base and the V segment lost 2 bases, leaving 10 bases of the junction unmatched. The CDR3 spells CALGESGGGYRCRPLIF. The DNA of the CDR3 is TGTGCTCTTGGGGAAAGCGGTGGGGGATACCGGTGCAGACCCCTGATCTTT.

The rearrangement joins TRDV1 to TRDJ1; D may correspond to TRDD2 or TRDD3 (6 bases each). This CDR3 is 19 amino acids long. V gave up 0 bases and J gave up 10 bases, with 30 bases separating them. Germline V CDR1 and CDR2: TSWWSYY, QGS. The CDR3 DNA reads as TGTGCTCTTGGGGAACTCCGGCCTTCCCACCTTGTGGGGGCTACTCTACTCATCTTT. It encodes CALGELRPSHLVGATLLIF.

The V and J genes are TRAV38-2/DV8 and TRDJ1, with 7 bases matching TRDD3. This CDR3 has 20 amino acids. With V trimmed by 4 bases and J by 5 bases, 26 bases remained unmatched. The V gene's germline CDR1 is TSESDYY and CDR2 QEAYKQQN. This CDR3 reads CAYRARTRYWGPEGADKLIF. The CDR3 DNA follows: TGTGCTTATAGGGCCCGGACCCGCTACTGGGGACCCGAGGGGGCTGATAAACTCATCTTT.

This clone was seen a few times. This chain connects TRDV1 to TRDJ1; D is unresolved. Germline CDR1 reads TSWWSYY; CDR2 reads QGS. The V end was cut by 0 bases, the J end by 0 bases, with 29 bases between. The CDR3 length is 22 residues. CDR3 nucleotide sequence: TGTGCTCTTGGGGAACTTCTTGACCATCCACAAGACTATGCGCGGTACACCGATAAACTCATCTTT. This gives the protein CALGELLDHPQDYARYTDKLIF.

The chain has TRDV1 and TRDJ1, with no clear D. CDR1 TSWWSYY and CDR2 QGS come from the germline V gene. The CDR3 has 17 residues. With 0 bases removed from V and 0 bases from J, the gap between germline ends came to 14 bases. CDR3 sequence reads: CALGELSTRIYTDKLIF. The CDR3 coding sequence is TGTGCTCTTGGGGAACTAAGTACCCGCATATACACCGATAAACTCATCTTT.

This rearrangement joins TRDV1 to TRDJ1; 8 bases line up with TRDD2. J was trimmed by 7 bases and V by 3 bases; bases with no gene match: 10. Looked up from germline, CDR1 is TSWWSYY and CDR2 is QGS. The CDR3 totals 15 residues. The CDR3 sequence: CALGEPISSYTKLIF. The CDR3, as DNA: TGTGCTCTTGGGGAGCCTATATCTTCCTACACTAAACTCATCTTT.

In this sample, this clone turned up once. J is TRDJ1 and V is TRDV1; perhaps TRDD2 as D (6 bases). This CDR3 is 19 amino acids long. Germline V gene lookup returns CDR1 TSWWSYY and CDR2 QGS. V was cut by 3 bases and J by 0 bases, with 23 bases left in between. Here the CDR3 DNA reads TGTGCTCTTGGGGAGAGCACCTTTCCTAGGGACGTGTACACCGATAAACTCATCTTT. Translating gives CALGESTFPRDVYTDKLIF.

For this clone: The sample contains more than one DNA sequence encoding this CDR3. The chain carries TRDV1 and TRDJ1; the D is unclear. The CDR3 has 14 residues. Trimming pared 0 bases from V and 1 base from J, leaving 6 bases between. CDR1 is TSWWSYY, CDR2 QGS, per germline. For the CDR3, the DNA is TGTGCTCTTGGGGAACTAGTACTCACCGATAAACTCATCTTT. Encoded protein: CALGELVLTDKLIF.

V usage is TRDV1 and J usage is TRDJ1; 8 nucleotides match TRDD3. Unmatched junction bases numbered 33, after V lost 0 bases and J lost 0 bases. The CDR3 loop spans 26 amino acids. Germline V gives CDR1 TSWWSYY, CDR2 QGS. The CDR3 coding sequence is TGTGCTCTTGGGGAACTGGCCCTACGAGAGTACTGGGGGGCCACCGACCAGACCCCTTACACCGATAAACTCATCTTT. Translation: CALGELALREYWGATDQTPYTDKLIF.

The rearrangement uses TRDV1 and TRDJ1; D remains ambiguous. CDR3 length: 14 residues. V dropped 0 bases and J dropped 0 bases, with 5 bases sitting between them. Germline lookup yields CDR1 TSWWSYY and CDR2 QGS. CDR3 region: CALGELPHTDKLIF. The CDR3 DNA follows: TGTGCTCTTGGGGAACTCCCACACACCGATAAACTCATCTTT.

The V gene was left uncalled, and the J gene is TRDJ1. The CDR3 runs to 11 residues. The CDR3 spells CAKDLADKLIF. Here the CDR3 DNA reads TGTGCAAAAGATCTCGCCGATAAACTCATCTTT.

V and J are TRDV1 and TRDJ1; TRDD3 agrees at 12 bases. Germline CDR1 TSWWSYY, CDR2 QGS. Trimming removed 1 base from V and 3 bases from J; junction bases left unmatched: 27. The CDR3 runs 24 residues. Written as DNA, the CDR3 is TGTGCTCTTGGGGAACCCCAGAAGGACATTCCTCAGTACTGGGGGATACCAGGGCCCGATAAACTCATCTTT. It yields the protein CALGEPQKDIPQYWGIPGPDKLIF.

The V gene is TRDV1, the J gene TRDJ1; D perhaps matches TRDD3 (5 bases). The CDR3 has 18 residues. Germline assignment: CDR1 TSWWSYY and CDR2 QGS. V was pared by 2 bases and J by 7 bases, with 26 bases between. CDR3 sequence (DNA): TGTGCTCTTGGGGAAAAGGGGACGTCGTCAAAGCGCCATGGTAAACTCATCTTT. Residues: CALGEKGTSSKRHGKLIF.